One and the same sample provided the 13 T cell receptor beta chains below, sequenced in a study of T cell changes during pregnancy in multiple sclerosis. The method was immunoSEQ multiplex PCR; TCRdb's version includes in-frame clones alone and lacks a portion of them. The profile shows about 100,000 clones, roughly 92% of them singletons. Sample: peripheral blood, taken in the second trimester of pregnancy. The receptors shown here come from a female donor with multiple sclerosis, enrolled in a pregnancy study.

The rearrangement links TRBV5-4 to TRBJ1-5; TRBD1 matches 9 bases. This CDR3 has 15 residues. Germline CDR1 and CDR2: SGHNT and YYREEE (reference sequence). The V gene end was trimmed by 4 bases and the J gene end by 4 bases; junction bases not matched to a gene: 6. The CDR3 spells CASSPGTGQNQPQHF. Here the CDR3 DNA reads TGTGCCAGCAGCCCGGGGACAGGGCAGAATCAGCCCCAGCATTTT.

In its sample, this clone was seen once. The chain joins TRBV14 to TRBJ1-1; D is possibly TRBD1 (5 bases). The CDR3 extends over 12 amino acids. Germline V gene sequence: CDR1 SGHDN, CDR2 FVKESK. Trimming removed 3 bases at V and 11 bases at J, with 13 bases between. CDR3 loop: CASSHRGGVAFF. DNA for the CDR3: TGTGCCAGCAGCCACCGCGGGGGGGTGGCTTTCTTT.

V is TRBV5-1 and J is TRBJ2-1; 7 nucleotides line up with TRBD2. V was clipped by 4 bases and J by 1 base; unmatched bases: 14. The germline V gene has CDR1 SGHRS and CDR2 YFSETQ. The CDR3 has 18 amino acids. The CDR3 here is CASSPVPSRRESYNEQFF. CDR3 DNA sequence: TGCGCCAGCAGCCCCGTCCCCAGTAGGCGGGAGTCCTACAATGAGCAGTTCTTC.

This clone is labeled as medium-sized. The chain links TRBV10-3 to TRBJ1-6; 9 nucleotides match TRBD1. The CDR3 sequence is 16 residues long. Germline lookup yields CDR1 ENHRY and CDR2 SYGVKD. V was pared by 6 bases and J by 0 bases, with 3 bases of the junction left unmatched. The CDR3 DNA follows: TGTGCCATCAGGGGGACAGGGAGCTCCTATAATTCACCCCTCCACTTT. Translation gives CAIRGTGSSYNSPLHF.

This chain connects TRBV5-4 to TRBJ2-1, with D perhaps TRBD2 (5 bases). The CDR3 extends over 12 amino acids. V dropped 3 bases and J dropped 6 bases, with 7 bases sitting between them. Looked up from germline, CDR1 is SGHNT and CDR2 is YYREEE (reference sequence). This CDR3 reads CASSYGGNEQFF. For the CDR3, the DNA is TGTGCCAGCAGCTATGGAGGCAATGAGCAGTTCTTC.

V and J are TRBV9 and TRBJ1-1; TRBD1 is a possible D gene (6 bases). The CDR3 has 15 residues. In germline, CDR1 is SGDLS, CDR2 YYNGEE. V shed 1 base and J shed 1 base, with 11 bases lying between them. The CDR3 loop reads CASSVNSGANTEAFF. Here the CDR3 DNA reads TGTGCCAGCAGCGTAAATTCAGGGGCGAACACTGAAGCTTTCTTT.

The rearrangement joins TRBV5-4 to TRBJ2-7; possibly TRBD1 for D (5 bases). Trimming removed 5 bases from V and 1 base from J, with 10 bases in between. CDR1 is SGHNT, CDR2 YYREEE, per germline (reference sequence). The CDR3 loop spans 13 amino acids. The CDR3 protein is CASSPAGSYEQYF. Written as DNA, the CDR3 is TGTGCCAGCAGTCCGGCAGGGTCCTACGAGCAGTACTTC.

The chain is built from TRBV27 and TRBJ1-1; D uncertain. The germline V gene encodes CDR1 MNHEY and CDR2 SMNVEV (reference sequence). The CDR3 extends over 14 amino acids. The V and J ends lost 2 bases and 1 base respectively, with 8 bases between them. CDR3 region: CASSLRAGNTEAFF. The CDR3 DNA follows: TGTGCCAGCAGTTTACGTGCGGGGAACACTGAAGCTTTCTTT.

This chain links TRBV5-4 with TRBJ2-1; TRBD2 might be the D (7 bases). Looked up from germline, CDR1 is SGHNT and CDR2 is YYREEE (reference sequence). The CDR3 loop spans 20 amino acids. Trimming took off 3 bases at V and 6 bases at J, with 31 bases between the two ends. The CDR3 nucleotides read TGTGCCAGCAGCTCAAGGGGGGGAACCAGGCTGAGACTAGAGAGCAATGAGCAGTTCTTC. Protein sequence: CASSSRGGTRLRLESNEQFF.

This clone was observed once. In DNA form, the CDR3 reads TGTGCCATCAGTGAGTCAGGACAGGGAACTGAAGCTTTCTTT. As protein: CAISESGQGTEAFF. The genes are TRBV10-3 and TRBJ1-1; TRBD1 matches 8 bases. This CDR3 region has 14 residues. V lost 0 bases and J lost 5; bases outside the gene matches: 2. CDR1 is ENHRY and CDR2 is SYGVKD in the germline V gene.

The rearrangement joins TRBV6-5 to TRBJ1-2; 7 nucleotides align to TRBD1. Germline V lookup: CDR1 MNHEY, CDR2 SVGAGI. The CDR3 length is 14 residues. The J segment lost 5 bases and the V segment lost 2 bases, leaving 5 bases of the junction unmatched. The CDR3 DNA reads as TGTGCCAGCAGTTACGAGGGGGCCGCTTATGGCTACACCTTC. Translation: CASSYEGAAYGYTF.

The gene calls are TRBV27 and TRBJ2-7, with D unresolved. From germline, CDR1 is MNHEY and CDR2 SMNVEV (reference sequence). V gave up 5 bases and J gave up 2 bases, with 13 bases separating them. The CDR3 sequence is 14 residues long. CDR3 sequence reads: CASSPDIGPYEQYF. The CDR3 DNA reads TGTGCCAGCAGTCCCGACATTGGGCCCTACGAGCAGTACTTC.

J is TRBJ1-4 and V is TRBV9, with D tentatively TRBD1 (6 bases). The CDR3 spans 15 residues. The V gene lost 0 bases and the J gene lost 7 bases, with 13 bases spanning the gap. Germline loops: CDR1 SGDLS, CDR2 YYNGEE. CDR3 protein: CASSVGGGGGEKLFF. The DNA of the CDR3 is TGTGCCAGCAGCGTAGGGGGGGGCGGCGGTGAAAAACTGTTTTTT.